This TCR beta chain was identified during a study of blood T cell repertoires in COVID-19. TCRdb keeps only in-frame clones here, not all; method: immunoSEQ multiplex PCR. The repertoire has 95,000 to 120,000 clones, 70% to 90% of them found once; the top ten carry less than 3.5%. Unmatched junction bases numbered 5, after V lost 7 bases and J lost 3 bases. CDR1 is SNHLY, CDR2 FYNNEI, per germline. The CDR3 has 14 amino acids. This clonotype was obtained from a man in his forties with acute or convalescent COVID-19. The chain has TRBV2 and TRBJ2-5; 10 bases map to TRBD2. The sequenced sample consisted of peripheral blood. This CDR3 is CASNSGLAKETQYF. The CDR3 nucleotides read TGTGCCAGCAATTCGGGACTAGCGAAAGAGACCCAGTACTTC.